The TCR beta chain under discussion was sequenced for a study of cytomegalovirus exposure and HLA in healthy donors. Study overall: A previous analysis identified 117 million unique TCR beta sequences derived from roughly 180 million T cells. Study conclusions and caveats: Association of around 17,000 TCR beta sequences with HLA alleles was found at 0.05 false discovery rate in a later analysis. There was a cluster of highly shared sequence variants that was likely a sequencing artifact.

Concerning this clone itself: The antigen remains undetermined.

PCR involved 60 Vbeta and 13 Jbeta primers. The table came from immunoSEQ multiplex PCR; TCRdb's copy has only in-frame clones and leaves some out. Of 110,000 to 150,000 clones detected, approximately 80% appear once; the ten largest clones hold around 3.6%. Healthy bone marrow donors made up the cohort. Germline V gene data show CDR1 as MGHDK and CDR2 as SYGVNS. The CDR3 spans 17 residues. Losses at the gene ends were 4 bases for V and 0 bases for J; bases not matched to a gene: 5. The sequence came from a male donor in good health and CMV-seronegative. The sequenced material came from PBMCs. The chain is built from TRBV25-1 and TRBJ1-6, with 8 bases aligning to TRBD1. The CDR3 nucleotides are TGTGCCAGCAGTGCCTGGACAGGGAGCTCCTATAATTCACCCCTCCACTTT. Translated: CASSAWTGSSYNSPLHF.